The rows below give T cell receptor beta chains drawn from one sample of a study of T cells after yellow fever vaccination. TCRdb reprocessed the 5' RACE reads via MiXCR and lists one record per CDR3 protein. Of approximately 600,000 distinct CDR3 sequences in the sample, 12% are singletons; the top ten hold about 15%. The material was PBMCs, obtained on the day of the yellow fever booster vaccination. The receptors shown here come from a man aged 30-40 years who received the YFV17D yellow fever vaccine. The CDR3 runs from the conserved cysteine through the conserved F or W. The D gene is left open where the match is weak. Clone size appears in some rows only: once, few, many, or a class for an expanded clone.

17	TRBV5-5	many	TRBJ1-1	TRBD1	TGTGCCAGCGGATCCAGGGGGCCGCAAAATATGAACACTGAAGCTTTCTTT	CASGSRGPQNMNTEAFF
16	TRBV12-3/TRBV12-4	-	TRBJ2-1	TRBD2	TGTGCCAGCAGTCCTAGGACTAGCGGGAGCAGTGATGAGCAGTTCTTC	CASSPRTSGSSDEQFF
13	TRBV20-1	few	TRBJ2-2	-	TGCGTATCGGGGACTCTAGACACCGGGGAGCTGTTTTTT	CVSGTLDTGELFF
16	TRBV7-2	few	TRBJ2-1	-	TGTGCCAGCAGCTTAGTTGGCGGTAATAAAGGGAATGAGCAGTTCTTC	CASSLVGGNKGNEQFF
18	TRBV6-2/TRBV6-3	few	TRBJ1-5	TRBD1	TGTGCCAGCAGTTCCGTCCCGGGACAGGGACGGGGCAATCAGCCCCAGCATTTT	CASSSVPGQGRGNQPQHF
17	TRBV5-6	-	TRBJ2-2	TRBD2	TGTGCCAGCAGCCACCGACTAGCGGGAGTGGGCACCGGGGAGCTGTTTTTT	CASSHRLAGVGTGELFF
15	TRBV7-6	few	TRBJ2-5	TRBD2	TGTGCCAGCAGCCAGACTAGCGCGGGGCGAAGAGCCCAGTACTTC	CASSQTSAGRRAQYF
18	TRBV3-1	-	TRBJ2-4	-	TGTGCCAGCAACCACAGCCCGGGGACTCCATTCCACCAAGACATTCAGTACTTC	CASNHSPGTPFHQDIQYF
15	TRBV15	few	TRBJ2-7	-	TGTGCCACCAGCAGAGAGGGAGCCGCTTGGGCCGAGCAGTACTTC	CATSREGAAWAEQYF
13	TRBV7-9	few	TRBJ1-1	-	TGTGCCAGCAGCATGACCGCGAACACTGAAGCTTTCTTT	CASSMTANTEAFF
15	TRBV18	few	TRBJ2-7	-	TGTGCCAGCTCACCATCTCTTGGCAGACCCTACGAGCAGTACTTC	CASSPSLGRPYEQYF
14	TRBV11-3	-	TRBJ2-5	TRBD2	TGTGCCAGCAGCTTAGGAGCGGGAGAAGAGACCCAGTACTTC	CASSLGAGEETQYF
17	TRBV5-1	few	TRBJ2-1	TRBD1	TGCGCCAGCAGCTTTAGGACAGGGCCTGAATCCTACTATGAGCAGTTCTTC	CASSFRTGPESYYEQFF
16	TRBV7-8	few	TRBJ2-7	TRBD2	TGTGCCAGCAGCCCCCCCCCACTAGCGGGAATTTACGAGCAGTACTTC	CASSPPPLAGIYEQYF
15	TRBV15	many	TRBJ2-2	-	TGTGCCACCAGCCTCGGCAGGGAAATGATCGGGGAGCTGTTTTTT	CATSLGREMIGELFF
20	TRBV19	-	TRBJ2-3	TRBD1	TGTGCCAGTAGTGTGGCAGGGGGCGCCGGTAGGTCAGGCGGTCCAGATACGCAGTATTTT	CASSVAGGAGRSGGPDTQYF
11	TRBV20-1	few	TRBJ2-3	-	TGCAGTGCCAACAGGGCAGATACGCAGTATTTT	CSANRADTQYF
11	TRBV19	few	TRBJ1-1	-	TGTGCCAGTAGTACAGGGGTTGAAGCTTTCTTT	CASSTGVEAFF
14	TRBV18	-	TRBJ2-7	TRBD1	TGTGCCAGCTCAGGGGGCAGGGGGTCCTACGAGCAGTACTTC	CASSGGRGSYEQYF
13	TRBV28	few	TRBJ1-4	-	TGTGCCAGCAGTTTCCTACAGGGAAACAAACTGTTTTTT	CASSFLQGNKLFF